Listed below are T cell receptor beta chains from one sample, sequenced in a study of blood T cells in healthy people across ages. TCRdb re-derived calls from the 5' RACE reads in MiXCR, one entry per CDR3 protein. In the table there are 550,000 to 800,000 distinct CDR3 sequences, about 32% of which are singletons. Material for sequencing was blood. These receptors came from a woman older than 75 in good health. The CDR3 runs from the conserved cysteine through the conserved F or W. D genes are given only for firm matches. Only some rows state a clone size, as once, few, many or a class for expanded clones.

V gene	clone size	D gene	J gene	CDR3 protein	CDR3 DNA
TRBV5-1	many	TRBD2	TRBJ2-5	CASSTGLAGVETQYF	TGCGCCAGCAGCACTGGACTAGCGGGGGTAGAGACCCAGTACTTC
TRBV7-8	.	.	TRBJ1-1	CASSLSEEYTEAFF	TGTGCCAGCAGCCTCAGCGAGGAATACACTGAAGCTTTCTTT
TRBV10-3	many	TRBD2	TRBJ2-7	CAISGGTGTSVREQYF	TGTGCCATCAGTGGGGGAACCGGGACTAGCGTTCGTGAGCAGTACTTC
TRBV28	.	TRBD1	TRBJ1-1	CAGRPRQGRSTEAFF	TGTGCCGGCAGACCCCGACAGGGGCGCAGCACTGAAGCTTTCTTT
TRBV29-1	few	TRBD1	TRBJ1-1	CSVSQGAGAEAFF	TGCAGCGTTTCTCAGGGGGCCGGGGCTGAAGCTTTCTTT
TRBV7-2	few	.	TRBJ1-1	CASSLGGRVDTEAFF	TGTGCCAGCAGCTTAGGAGGCAGGGTTGACACTGAAGCTTTCTTT
TRBV18	.	.	TRBJ2-1	CASSSTTGRNEQFF	TGTGCCAGCAGTTCGACGACAGGGAGGAATGAGCAGTTCTTC
TRBV28	many	.	TRBJ2-7	CASSLGSREQYF	TGTGCCAGCAGTTTGGGTAGCCGTGAGCAGTACTTC
TRBV4-1	many	.	TRBJ2-7	CASSQGSLVDYEQYF	TGCGCCAGCAGCCAAGGGAGTCTAGTGGACTACGAGCAGTACTTC
TRBV30	.	.	TRBJ2-3	CAWSAGRGGLTDTQYF	TGTGCCTGGAGTGCGGGGAGGGGGGGCCTCACAGATACGCAGTATTTT
TRBV7-3	.	TRBD1	TRBJ1-6	CASSRGQEHSPLHF	TGTGCCAGCAGCCGTGGACAGGAACATTCACCCCTCCACTTT
TRBV20-1	.	.	TRBJ2-3	CSARGLPGPENADTQYF	TGCAGTGCTAGAGGACTACCGGGACCCGAAAACGCAGATACGCAGTATTTT
TRBV6-2/TRBV6-3	.	TRBD1	TRBJ1-5	CASSYGRGRVSNQPQHF	TGTGCCAGCAGTTACGGCAGGGGGCGAGTGAGCAATCAGCCCCAGCATTTT
TRBV29-1	.	.	TRBJ1-2	CSVAGQGYGYTF	TGCAGCGTTGCGGGTCAGGGGTATGGCTACACCTTC
TRBV5-1	many	.	TRBJ1-6	CASSLSLYNSPLHF	TGCGCCAGCAGCTTGAGCCTCTATAATTCACCCCTCCACTTT
TRBV6-6	many	.	TRBJ2-7	CASSNYRDKAYEQYF	TGTGCCAGCAGTAACTACCGGGACAAGGCCTACGAGCAGTACTTC
TRBV6-2/TRBV6-3	many	.	TRBJ2-7	CASSYSGPYEQYF	TGTGCCAGCAGTTACTCGGGCCCCTACGAGCAGTACTTC
TRBV5-1	many	.	TRBJ1-1	CASSLEAERTEAFF	TGCGCCAGCAGCTTGGAAGCGGAACGCACTGAAGCTTTCTTT
TRBV2	.	.	TRBJ1-5	CASSAGLWQPQHF	TGTGCCAGCAGTGCAGGGTTGTGGCAGCCCCAGCATTTT
TRBV7-8	once	.	TRBJ1-3	CASSLIQGSGNTIYF	TGTGCCAGCAGCCTCATACAGGGCTCTGGAAACACCATATATTTT
TRBV7-2	many	.	TRBJ1-1	CASSPDQGLWTEAFF	TGTGCCAGCAGCCCCGACCAGGGATTGTGGACTGAAGCTTTCTTT
TRBV4-1	few	.	TRBJ1-1	CASSRIWGGIDTEAFF	TGCGCCAGCAGCCGGATATGGGGGGGGATTGACACTGAAGCTTTCTTT
TRBV7-9	few	TRBD1	TRBJ2-5	CASSYAGGNNEQYF	TGTGCCAGCAGCTATGCAGGGGGCAACAATGAGCAGTACTTC
TRBV6-1	.	.	TRBJ2-5	CASGRGLQETQYF	TGTGCCAGCGGGCGGGGTCTCCAAGAGACCCAGTACTTC
TRBV7-6	.	.	TRBJ1-3	CASSNQGGGSTIYF	TGTGCCAGCAGCAATCAAGGGGGGGGAAGCACCATATATTTT
TRBV20-1	many	TRBD1	TRBJ2-7	CSARRWDRGEYEQYF	TGCAGTGCTAGACGGTGGGACAGGGGAGAATACGAGCAGTACTTC
TRBV6-2/TRBV6-3	.	.	TRBJ2-7	CASKRSDSADEQYF	TGTGCCAGCAAGAGATCGGACAGTGCGGACGAGCAGTACTTC
TRBV6-1	many	.	TRBJ1-2	CASNGDYGYTF	TGTGCCAGCAATGGAGACTATGGCTACACCTTC
TRBV20-1	.	.	TRBJ2-1	CSARDLSGYNEQFF	TGCAGTGCTAGAGATCTGAGCGGCTACAATGAGCAGTTCTTC
TRBV25-1	many	TRBD2	TRBJ2-1	CASSAPGLAGYNEQFF	TGTGCCAGCAGTGCTCCTGGACTAGCGGGGTACAATGAGCAGTTCTTC
TRBV6-6	many	.	TRBJ2-5	CASSYSTRAGETQYF	TGTGCCAGCAGTTACTCGACCAGGGCGGGGGAGACCCAGTACTTC